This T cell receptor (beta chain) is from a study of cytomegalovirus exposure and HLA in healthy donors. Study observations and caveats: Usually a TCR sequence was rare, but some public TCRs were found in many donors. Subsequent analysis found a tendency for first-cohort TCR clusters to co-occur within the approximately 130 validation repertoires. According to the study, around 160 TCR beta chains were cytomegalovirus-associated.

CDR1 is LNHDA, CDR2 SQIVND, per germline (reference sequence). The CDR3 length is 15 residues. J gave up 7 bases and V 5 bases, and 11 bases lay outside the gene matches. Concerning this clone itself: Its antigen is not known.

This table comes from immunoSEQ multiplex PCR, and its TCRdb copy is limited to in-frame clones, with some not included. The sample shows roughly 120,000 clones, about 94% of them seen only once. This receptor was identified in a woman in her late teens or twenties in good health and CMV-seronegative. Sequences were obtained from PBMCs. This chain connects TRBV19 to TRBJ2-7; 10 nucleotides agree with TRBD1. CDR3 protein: CASSRLGTGVGEQYF. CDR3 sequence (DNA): TGTGCCAGTAGTCGTCTCGGGACAGGGGTAGGGGAGCAGTACTTC.